A single sample gave rise to the 7 T cell receptor beta chains below, sequenced in a study of T cell responses to AZD1222 COVID-19 vaccine. The protocol was immunoSEQ multiplex PCR, while the TCRdb copy is restricted to in-frame clones and leaves out a portion. The sample records roughly 99,000 clones, around 87% being singletons. Sequenced material: peripheral blood, taken on day 0 of AZD1222 vaccination. The receptors were gathered from an adult in good health.

This chain uses TRBV7-9 with TRBJ1-1, with D possibly being TRBD1 (5 bases). CDR1 and CDR2 from the germline V gene are SEHNR and FQNEAQ (reference sequence). The CDR3 is 14 residues long. Between the trimmed V and J ends, which lost 3 bases and 2 bases, there was a span of 10 bases. The CDR3 region is CASSFGGVNTEAFF. CDR3 sequence (DNA): TGTGCCAGCAGCTTTGGGGGAGTAAACACTGAAGCTTTCTTT.

This chain links TRBV7-8 with TRBJ2-5; possibly TRBD1 for D (6 bases). This CDR3 is 14 amino acids long. Germline CDR1 SGHVS, CDR2 FQNEAQ. The germline V and J ends were trimmed by 4 bases and 5 bases, with 14 bases remaining between them. CDR3 sequence reads: CASSYLLRGETQYF. The CDR3 region has the DNA TGTGCCAGCAGCTACTTGTTGAGGGGGGAGACCCAGTACTTC.

The chain uses TRBV10-3 and TRBJ2-3; D may correspond to TRBD1 or TRBD2 (6 bases each). CDR1 ENHRY and CDR2 SYGVKD come from the germline V gene. With 11 bases removed from V and 0 bases from J, the gap between germline ends came to 18 bases. The CDR3 covers 15 residues. This chain's CDR3 is CAVTGKGGSTDTQYF. The DNA for the CDR3 is TGTGCCGTTACAGGGAAGGGGGGAAGCACAGATACGCAGTATTTT.

CDR3 in DNA: TGCGCCAGCAGCTATTATACAGGTTCAGAAGAAAAACTGTTTTTT. Encoded protein: CASSYYTGSEEKLFF. V gene TRBV5-1 combines with J gene TRBJ1-4, with D possibly TRBD1 on 5 matching bases. V was trimmed by 3 bases and J by 8 bases, leaving 17 bases between them. This CDR3 is built from 15 residues. Germline loops: CDR1 SGHRS, CDR2 YFSETQ.

This chain links TRBV6-6 with TRBJ2-7; TRBD2 aligns across 11 bases. Germline V lookup: CDR1 MNHNY, CDR2 SVGAGI (reference sequence). The V and J ends lost 0 bases and 0 bases, in that order; junction bases with no gene match: 1. The CDR3 has 16 amino acids. This CDR3 reads CASSYSGTSGSYEQYF. The CDR3 DNA is TGTGCCAGCAGTTACTCCGGGACTAGCGGCTCCTACGAGCAGTACTTC.

V is TRBV28 and J is TRBJ1-6; TRBD1 matches 7 bases. The CDR3 covers 12 residues. Germline CDR1 reads MDHEN; CDR2 reads SYDVKM. V lost 6 bases to trimming and J lost 9 bases; unmatched junction nucleotides: 2. The CDR3 reads CASRTGFSPLHF. In nucleotides, the CDR3 is TGTGCCAGCAGGACAGGGTTTTCACCCCTCCACTTT. The full variable domain, its missing parts supplied by reference TRBV28 and TRBJ1-6, is DVKVTQSSRYLVKRTGEKVFLECVQDMDHENMFWYRQDPGLGLRLIYFSYDVKMKEKGDIPEGYSVSREKKERFSLILESASTNQTSMYLCASRTGFSPLHFGNGTRLTVT.

The V gene is TRBV5-4, the J gene TRBJ2-2; 9 positions match TRBD2. V was clipped by 5 bases and J by 3 bases; unmatched bases: 11. The CDR3 extends over 17 amino acids. Looked up from germline, CDR1 is SGHNT and CDR2 is YYREEE (reference sequence). As DNA, the CDR3 is TGTGCCAGCAGTTGGGGAATAGCGGGGGCGCACACCGGGGAGCTGTTTTTT. As protein: CASSWGIAGAHTGELFF. Based on the CDR3 plus reference TRBV5-4 and TRBJ2-2, the full variable domain is ETGVTQSPTHLIKTRGQQVTLRCSSQSGHNTVSWYQQALGQGPQFIFQYYREEENGRGNFPPRFSGLQFPNYSSELNVNALELDDSALYLCASSWGIAGAHTGELFFGEGSRLTVL.